These T cell receptor beta chains were read from a single sample in a study of blood T cell repertoires in COVID-19. Profiled with immunoSEQ multiplex PCR; TCRdb holds only in-frame clones, not every one. The sample records around 78,000 clones, about nine tenths being singletons. The sequenced material came from peripheral blood. The receptor set was obtained from a man between 70 and 80 years old with active or convalescent COVID-19. Each CDR3 is given with its conserved first and last residue. The D gene is left open where the match is weak. A clone size is listed for some rows: how often the clone was seen (once, few, many), or a class if it is expanded.

CASSLADRVPEAFF	TGTGCCAGCAGCTTAGCGGACAGGGTCCCTGAAGCTTTCTTT	TRBD1	once	TRBV7-9	TRBJ1-1
CASSVSGRDNEQYF	TGTGCCAGCAGTGTAAGCGGGAGAGACAACGAGCAGTACTTC	TRBD2	-	TRBV25-1	TRBJ2-7
CASSLVVRSSGNTIYF	TGTGCCAGCAGCTTGGTGGTCAGAAGCTCTGGAAACACCATATATTTT	-	-	TRBV5-6	TRBJ1-3
CASSRDRGNHGYTF	TGTGCCAGCAGCAGGGACAGGGGGAACCATGGCTACACCTTC	TRBD1	once	TRBV7-2	TRBJ1-2
CASSPWTDNYEQYF	TGTGCCAGCAGCCCATGGACAGATAACTACGAGCAGTACTTC	-	-	TRBV7-3	TRBJ2-7
CASGSYRGRETQYF	TGTGCCAGCGGATCCTACAGGGGGAGGGAGACCCAGTACTTC	TRBD1	few	TRBV28	TRBJ2-5
CASNPAGGSYNEQFF	TGTGCCAGCAACCCTGCGGGCGGCTCCTACAATGAGCAGTTCTTC	-	-	TRBV28	TRBJ2-1
CASRLGGTSGRRNTDTQYF	TGTGCCAGCAGACTCGGCGGGACTAGCGGGAGGCGAAACACAGATACGCAGTATTTT	TRBD2	-	TRBV5-4	TRBJ2-3
CASSPRRGVNEQFF	TGTGCCAGCAGCCCGCGCAGGGGGGTTAATGAGCAGTTCTTC	-	-	TRBV7-9	TRBJ2-1
CASSQVGTSVAGELFF	TGTGCCAGCAGCCAAGTGGGGACTAGCGTGGCCGGGGAGCTGTTTTTT	TRBD2	-	TRBV3-1/TRBV3-2	TRBJ2-2
CASRTIVSYEQYF	TGCGCCAGCAGAACGATAGTCTCCTACGAGCAGTACTTC	-	few	TRBV10-1	TRBJ2-7
CASSPASTDTQYF	TGTGCCAGCAGTCCCGCGAGTACAGATACGCAGTATTTT	-	-	TRBV28	TRBJ2-3
CASSPAGDPQETQYF	TGTGCCAGCAGTCCCGCGGGAGATCCCCAAGAGACCCAGTACTTC	TRBD2	-	TRBV6-2/TRBV6-3	TRBJ2-5
CATQGGEGYGYTF	TGTGCCACCCAAGGAGGGGAGGGCTATGGCTACACCTTC	-	-	TRBV19	TRBJ1-2
CASSPRLGLADNNEQFF	TGTGCCAGCAGCCCTCGGTTGGGGCTAGCGGATAACAATGAGCAGTTCTTC	TRBD2	-	TRBV7-9	TRBJ2-1
CASSGDISYEQYF	TGTGCCAGCAGTGGGGACATTTCCTACGAGCAGTACTTC	-	-	TRBV25-1	TRBJ2-7
CASRHRGGYTF	TGTGCCAGCAGACACAGGGGAGGCTACACCTTC	TRBD1	-	TRBV27	TRBJ1-2
CASTGVDSNQPQHF	TGTGCCAGCACTGGAGTTGATAGCAATCAGCCCCAGCATTTT	-	once	TRBV2	TRBJ1-5
CASTLGQGYEQYF	TGTGCCAGCACCTTGGGACAGGGCTACGAGCAGTACTTC	TRBD1	-	TRBV12-3/TRBV12-4	TRBJ2-7
CASLTLAARGELFF	TGTGCCAGCTTAACCCTAGCGGCTCGGGGGGAGCTGTTTTTT	TRBD2	-	TRBV5-5	TRBJ2-2
CASSLDNGGRSPLHF	TGCGCCAGCAGCTTGGACAACGGGGGAAGGTCACCCCTCCACTTT	-	-	TRBV5-1	TRBJ1-6
CSASPGQRNQPQHF	TGCAGTGCTAGTCCGGGACAGCGCAATCAGCCCCAGCATTTT	TRBD1	-	TRBV20-1	TRBJ1-5
CATSPRGEGTDTQYF	TGTGCCACCAGTCCGCGGGGGGAGGGCACAGATACGCAGTATTTT	TRBD2	-	TRBV24-1	TRBJ2-3
CASSVNREGGINWYGYTF	TGTGCCAGCAGCGTTAACAGGGAGGGCGGTATCAACTGGTATGGCTACACCTTC	-	few	TRBV9	TRBJ1-2
CASSFTRPSYEQYF	TGCGCCAGCAGCTTCACTCGTCCGTCCTACGAGCAGTACTTC	-	-	TRBV5-1	TRBJ2-7
CASSVSGTANYGYTF	TGCGCCAGCAGCGTATCAGGGACAGCTAACTATGGCTACACCTTC	TRBD1	-	TRBV5-1	TRBJ1-2
CASSPRGDNYGYTF	TGTGCCAGCTCACCACGCGGGGATAACTATGGCTACACCTTC	-	-	TRBV18	TRBJ1-2
CASSRNRDRDYEQYF	TGTGCCAGCAGCAGAAACCGGGACAGGGACTACGAGCAGTACTTC	TRBD1	-	TRBV11-3	TRBJ2-7
CASSYSGSPYEQYF	TGTGCCAGCAGTTATAGCGGGAGCCCCTACGAGCAGTACTTC	TRBD2	-	TRBV6-6	TRBJ2-7
CASSPDRGTEAFF	TGTGCCAGTAGTCCGGACAGGGGGACTGAAGCTTTCTTT	TRBD1	-	TRBV19	TRBJ1-1
CASSYPAGLSYNSPLHF	TGTGCCAGCAGTTATCCGGCGGGACTCTCCTATAATTCACCCCTCCACTTT	-	-	TRBV28	TRBJ1-6
CASSLRLAQNNEQFF	TGTGCCAGCAGTTTAAGGCTAGCGCAAAACAATGAGCAGTTCTTC	-	-	TRBV6-5	TRBJ2-1
CASSLRMGTSGSTGSYNEQFF	TGTGCCAGCAGTTTACGGATGGGGACTAGCGGGAGTACTGGATCCTACAATGAGCAGTTCTTC	TRBD2	few	TRBV28	TRBJ2-1
CASSSRYSGSPNTEAFF	TGCGCCAGCAGCTCACGGTACTCGGGGTCCCCGAACACTGAAGCTTTCTTT	-	few	TRBV5-1	TRBJ1-1
CASSQDPLSYEQYF	TGTGCCAGCAGCCAAGACCCCCTTTCCTACGAGCAGTACTTC	-	-	TRBV3-1/TRBV3-2	TRBJ2-7
CASSPDRQGEAFF	TGTGCCAGCTCACCAGATCGTCAGGGTGAAGCTTTCTTT	-	-	TRBV18	TRBJ1-1
CASSGGLAEPRQETQYF	TGTGCCAGCAGCGGCGGACTAGCGGAGCCTCGCCAAGAGACCCAGTACTTC	TRBD2	-	TRBV5-5	TRBJ2-5
CASSQETSVRREQYF	TGTGCCAGCAGCCAAGAGACTAGCGTGAGACGGGAGCAGTACTTC	TRBD2	-	TRBV3-1/TRBV3-2	TRBJ2-7
CASSKTRLSSYNEQFF	TGTGCCAGCAGCAAAACCCGGTTGAGCTCCTACAATGAGCAGTTCTTC	-	once	TRBV9	TRBJ2-1
CASDRGGFDGYTF	TGTGCCAGTGACAGGGGAGGATTCGATGGCTACACCTTC	TRBD1	-	TRBV6-5	TRBJ1-2
CAWSQGTLNTEAFF	TGTGCCTGGAGTCAGGGGACGTTGAACACTGAAGCTTTCTTT	-	-	TRBV30	TRBJ1-1
CASRPRQGLFGYTF	TGTGCCAGCAGGCCCAGACAGGGTCTGTTTGGCTACACCTTC	TRBD1	-	TRBV6-5	TRBJ1-2
CASSQALRSANEQFF	TGCGCCAGCAGCCAAGCTCTACGTTCCGCCAATGAGCAGTTCTTC	-	-	TRBV4-1	TRBJ2-1
CASSKTGENSPLHF	TGTGCCAGCAGCAAGACAGGGGAAAATTCACCCCTCCACTTT	TRBD1	-	TRBV9	TRBJ1-6
CASTDTGGETQYF	TGTGCCAGCACCGATACAGGGGGAGAGACCCAGTACTTC	TRBD1	-	TRBV28	TRBJ2-5
CASSLWSGSTDTQYF	TGTGCCAGCAGCTTATGGAGCGGGAGCACAGATACGCAGTATTTT	-	-	TRBV7-3	TRBJ2-3
CASREQASNQPQHF	TGTGCCAGCAGGGAACAGGCGAGCAATCAGCCCCAGCATTTT	-	-	TRBV2	TRBJ1-5
CASSPWRAGQGKNIQYF	TGTGCCAGCTCACCATGGAGAGCCGGACAGGGCAAAAACATTCAGTACTTC	TRBD1	-	TRBV18	TRBJ2-4
CAIRDSNTGELFF	TGTGCCATCCGGGACAGCAACACCGGGGAGCTGTTTTTT	TRBD1	-	TRBV19	TRBJ2-2
CATWTGGYEQYF	TGTGCCACCTGGACAGGGGGCTACGAGCAGTACTTC	TRBD1	-	TRBV6-5	TRBJ2-7
CASSLYEVGLYTF	TGTGCCAGCAGTTTATACGAGGTGGGGCTGTACACCTTC	-	-	TRBV12-3/TRBV12-4	TRBJ1-2
CASTRTGDSNQPQHF	TGTGCCAGTACCCGAACAGGGGATAGCAATCAGCCCCAGCATTTT	TRBD1	-	TRBV19	TRBJ1-5
CASSATGTTGYTF	TGTGCCAGCAGCGCGACAGGGACGACAGGCTACACCTTC	TRBD1	-	TRBV6-2/TRBV6-3	TRBJ1-2
CASSVVGGLETQYF	TGTGCCAGCAGCGTAGTAGGAGGGTTGGAGACCCAGTACTTC	-	-	TRBV9	TRBJ2-5
CASSAGSNTEAFF	TGTGCCAGCTCAGCCGGGTCGAACACTGAAGCTTTCTTT	-	-	TRBV18	TRBJ1-1
CASSYLGLSSYEQYF	TGTGCCAGCAGTTACCTGGGACTATCCTCCTACGAGCAGTACTTC	TRBD2	-	TRBV6-6	TRBJ2-7
CASSPGQGGYTGELFF	TGTGCCAGCAGTCCTGGACAGGGAGGGTACACCGGGGAGCTGTTTTTT	-	-	TRBV28	TRBJ2-2